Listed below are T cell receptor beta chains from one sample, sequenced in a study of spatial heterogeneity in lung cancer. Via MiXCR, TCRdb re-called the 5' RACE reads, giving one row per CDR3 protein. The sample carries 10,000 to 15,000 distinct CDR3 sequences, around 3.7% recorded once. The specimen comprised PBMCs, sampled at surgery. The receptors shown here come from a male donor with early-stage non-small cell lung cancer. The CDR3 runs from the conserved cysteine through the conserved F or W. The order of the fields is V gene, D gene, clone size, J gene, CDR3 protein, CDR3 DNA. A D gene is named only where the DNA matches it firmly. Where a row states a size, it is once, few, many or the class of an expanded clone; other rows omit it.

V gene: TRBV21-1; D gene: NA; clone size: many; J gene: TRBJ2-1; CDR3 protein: CASSRYHEQFF; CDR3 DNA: TGTGCCAGCAGCAGATATCATGAGCAGTTCTTC
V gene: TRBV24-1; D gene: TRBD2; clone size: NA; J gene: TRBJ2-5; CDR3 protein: CATSDPIAGEGQETQYF; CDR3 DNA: TGTGCCACCAGTGACCCCATAGCGGGAGAGGGGCAAGAGACCCAGTACTTC
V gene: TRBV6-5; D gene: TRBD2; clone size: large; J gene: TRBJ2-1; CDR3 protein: CASSYGLAGGPYNEQFF; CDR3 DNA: TGTGCCAGCAGTTACGGACTAGCGGGAGGGCCTTACAATGAGCAGTTCTTC
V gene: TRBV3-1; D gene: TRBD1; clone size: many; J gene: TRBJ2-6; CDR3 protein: CASSHGRWTGGGGANVLTF; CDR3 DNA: TGTGCCAGCAGCCACGGTCGGTGGACAGGGGGCGGTGGGGCCAACGTCCTGACTTTC
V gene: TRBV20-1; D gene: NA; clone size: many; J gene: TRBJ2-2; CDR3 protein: CSAVAANTGELFF; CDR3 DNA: TGCAGTGCCGTAGCGGCGAACACCGGGGAGCTGTTTTTT
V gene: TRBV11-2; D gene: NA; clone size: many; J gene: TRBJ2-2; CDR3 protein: CASSFQVTGELFF; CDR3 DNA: TGTGCCAGCAGCTTCCAGGTCACCGGGGAGCTGTTTTTT
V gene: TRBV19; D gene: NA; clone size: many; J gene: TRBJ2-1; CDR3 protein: CASSISSAVSEQFF; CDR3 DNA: TGTGCCAGTAGTATATCCAGCGCGGTGTCCGAGCAGTTCTTC
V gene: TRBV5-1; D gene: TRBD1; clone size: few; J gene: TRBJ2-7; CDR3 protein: CASSLEGARYEQYF; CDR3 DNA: TGCGCCAGCAGCTTGGAGGGGGCGAGATACGAGCAGTACTTC
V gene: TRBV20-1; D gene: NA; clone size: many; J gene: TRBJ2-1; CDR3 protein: CSGLAWSSYNEQFF; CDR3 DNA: TGCAGCGGGTTAGCGTGGAGCTCCTACAATGAGCAGTTCTTC
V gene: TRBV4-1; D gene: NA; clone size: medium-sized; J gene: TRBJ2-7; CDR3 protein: CASSLADGGGSYEQYF; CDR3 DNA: TGCGCCAGCAGCCTTGCAGACGGGGGCGGTTCCTACGAGCAGTACTTC
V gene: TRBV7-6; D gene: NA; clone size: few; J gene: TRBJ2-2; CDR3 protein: CASSSASRHTGELFF; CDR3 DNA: TGTGCCAGCAGCTCAGCTAGCCGACACACCGGGGAGCTGTTTTTT
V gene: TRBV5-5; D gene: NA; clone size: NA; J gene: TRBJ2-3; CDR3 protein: CASSPLAGRVKF; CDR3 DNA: TGTGCCAGCAGCCCTCTGGCGGGCAGGGTAAAGTTT
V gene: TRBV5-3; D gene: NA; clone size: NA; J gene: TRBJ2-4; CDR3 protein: CARSPRIGLAKNIQYF; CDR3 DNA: TGTGCCAGAAGCCCCCGGATTGGGTTAGCCAAAAACATTCAGTACTTC
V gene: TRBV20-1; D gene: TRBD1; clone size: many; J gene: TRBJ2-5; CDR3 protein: CSAVQGAEETQYF; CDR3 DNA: TGCAGTGCCGTACAGGGGGCAGAGGAGACCCAGTACTTC
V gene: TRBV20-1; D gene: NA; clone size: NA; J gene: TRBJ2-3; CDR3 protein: CSASTPGADTQYF; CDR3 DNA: TGCAGTGCTAGTACCCCAGGGGCAGATACGCAGTATTTT
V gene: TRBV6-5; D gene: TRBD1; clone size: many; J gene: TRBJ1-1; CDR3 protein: CASSQGARGTEAFF; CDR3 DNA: TGTGCCAGCTCACAGGGGGCGCGGGGCACTGAAGCTTTCTTT
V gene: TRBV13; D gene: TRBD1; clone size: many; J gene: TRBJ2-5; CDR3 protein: CASSPGTGDETQYF; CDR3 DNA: TGTGCCAGCAGCCCTGGGACAGGGGACGAGACCCAGTACTTC
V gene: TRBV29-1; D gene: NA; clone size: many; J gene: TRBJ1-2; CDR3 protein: CSAGGGGTNYGYTF; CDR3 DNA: TGCAGCGCCGGAGGGGGGGGCACGAACTATGGCTACACCTTC
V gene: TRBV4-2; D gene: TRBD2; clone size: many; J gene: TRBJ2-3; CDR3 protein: CASSQDAGADTQYF; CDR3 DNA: TGTGCCAGCAGCCAAGATGCGGGAGCAGATACGCAGTATTTT